This paragraph covers one T cell receptor (beta chain) sequence. Mismatch with germline at one junction end may stem from a read error. These data are taken from a study of sequential checkpoint blockade in melanoma. Study information: About two dozen patients had tumor biopsies before treatment and at week 13.

Documented treatment: randomized to nivolumab then ipilimumab (arm A) or the reverse (arm B). Germline V lookup: CDR1 SGHVT, CDR2 SQSDAQ. CDR3 length equals 13 residues. Profiled with immunoSEQ multiplex PCR; TCRdb holds only in-frame clones, not every one. The table shows roughly 8,500 clones, with 20% to 25% occurring only once. This TCR was recovered from a human donor with melanoma. The sequencing here drew on tumor tissue (inferred from file names), taken from a patient given nivolumab and ipilimumab in sequence. The chain uses TRBV7-4 and TRBJ2-5, with a weak D call TRBD2 (6 bases). CDR3: CASALGSGETQYF. CDR3 nucleotides: TGTGCCAGTGCTTTGGGATCGGGGGAGACCCAATACTTC.